This T cell receptor beta chain is from a study of T cell repertoires in cytomegalovirus infection. Looking at the study overall: Matching HLA type and CMV infection were both indicated by public TCR beta signatures.

Each CDR3 protein gets one entry after TCRdb re-called the reads with MiXCR. The table includes 150,000 to 200,000 distinct CDR3 sequences, 28% detected once. V was clipped by 6 bases and J by 7 bases; unmatched bases: 12. CDR3 length: 15 amino acids. CDR1 and CDR2 from the germline V gene are MNHEY and SMNVEV (reference sequence). Study results and limitations: CMV-specific TCR beta clonotypes restricted by HLA-C were the ones dominating the ex vivo response. Cumulative frequency (of public TCR beta family members) identified carriers of CMV plus the relevant HLA.

Concerning this clonotype itself: Its antigen is not known.

The receptor comes from a human donor in good health (CMV status not recorded). Some clones in this sample may be carry-over from other donors' samples. This chain links TRBV27 with TRBJ1-1; 9 bases agree with TRBD1. Sequenced sample: PBMCs. The CDR3 protein is CASRDQSQGAGEAFF. In nucleotides, the CDR3 is TGTGCCAGCAGAGATCAGTCACAGGGGGCAGGTGAAGCTTTCTTT.